This TCR beta chain originates from a study of blood T cell repertoires in COVID-19. Sequenced by immunoSEQ multiplex PCR; TCRdb stores in-frame clones only, minus some. The table has 100,000 or so clones, just over 90% seen once. CDR3 size: 13 residues. With 3 bases removed from V and 6 bases from J, the gap between germline ends came to 8 bases. The sample taken for sequencing was peripheral blood. The receptor's source is a man aged 55 to 69 with acute or convalescent COVID-19. The chain couples TRBV12-3 or TRBV12-4 to TRBJ2-2; D not resolved. The DNA of the CDR3 is TGTGCCAGCAGTTTCCTCCGGGCCGGGGAGCTGTTTTTT. Translated: CASSFLRAGELFF.